This T cell receptor (beta chain) was captured by sequencing in a study of human T cells and chemical hapten exposure. This clonotype was detected many times. TCRdb ran MiXCR on the RACE reads and lists one entry per CDR3 protein. The sample shows roughly 38,000 distinct CDR3 sequences, approximately 3.6% of them seen only once. This CDR3 is built from 18 residues. Trimming took 5 bases from V and 6 from J; bases not matched to a gene: 9. CDR1 and CDR2 (germline): SGHTA, FQGNSA. Documented time point: patch test 1, 2 weeks after DPC sensitization. Regarding treatment: therapeutic diphenylcyclopropenone sensitization with weekly scalp DPC. Whole blood that had not been fractionated was the source of extracted total RNA.

The chain uses TRBV7-2 and TRBJ2-2; 16 bases are a match to TRBD2. The receptor was isolated from a man over 45 with alopecia areata. Some clones in this sample may be carry-over from other donors' samples. This specimen consisted of whole blood, obtained in connection with sensitization to the hapten diphenylcyclopropenone (DPC). The CDR3 nucleotides are TGTGCCAGCAGCCTGGGACTAGCGGGAGGGCCGCGCGCCGGGGAGCTGTTTTTT. Amino acids: CASSLGLAGGPRAGELFF. The whole variable domain, remainder taken from reference TRBV7-2 and TRBJ2-2, is GAGVSQSPSNKVTEKGKDVELRCDPISGHTALYWYRQSLGQGLEFLIYFQGNSAPDKSGLPSDRFSAERTGGSVSTLTIQRTQQEDSAVYLCASSLGLAGGPRAGELFFGEGSRLTVL.